This passage covers 4 T cell receptor beta chains from one sample sequenced in a study of PD-1 blockade in classical Hodgkin lymphoma (TCRdb year 2020). The library was prepared using the immunoSEQ multiplex PCR assay. Here the immuneACCESS table is served through TCRdb, limited to in-frame sequences with V and J called. Missing clones are a known gap in these copies; in checked studies unresolved V genes cover under half, and the rest lacks a known reason. For this sample the table gives thousands of clones, of which about 74% were detected only once. Less than 9% of the sample goes to the ten largest clones. This sample's time point label indicates: cycle 1 day 1 (C1D1), immediately before nivolumab initiation. Every trial patient had relapsed after autologous stem cell transplantation, and cohorts A, B and C differed in prior brentuximab vedotin exposure. A Miltenyi CD4+ T cell isolation kit was used for magnetic negative selection to purify CD4+ T cells from thawed PBMCs.

Sample: CD4+ T cells from blood, taken at baseline. All receptors derive from a human donor with classical Hodgkin lymphoma.

About this clone: The same CDR3 also results from other DNA sequences found in this sample. The gene calls are TRBV18 and TRBJ2-3, with D perhaps matching TRBD2 (5 bases). Trimming pared 3 bases from V and 0 bases from J, leaving 7 bases between. Germline CDR1 reads KGHSH; CDR2 reads LQKENI. The CDR3 contains 14 residues. Written as DNA, the CDR3 is TGTGCCAGCTCACCCAGGACTAGCACAGATACGCAGTATTTT. This sequence encodes CASSPRTSTDTQYF.

This clone was recorded once. The rearrangement joins TRBV27 to TRBJ2-7, with unresolved D. Germline V CDR1 and CDR2: MNHEY, SMNVEV (reference sequence). This CDR3 has 13 amino acids. V shed 6 bases and J shed 0 bases, with 9 bases lying between them. CDR3 nucleotides: TGTGCCAGCAGGCGTCGAAGCTCCTACGAGCAGTACTTC. As protein: CASRRRSSYEQYF.

The sample holds one count of this clone. The chain joins TRBV4-1 to TRBJ1-6; D is possibly TRBD1 (6 bases). Germline V gene sequence: CDR1 MGHRA, CDR2 YSYEKL. The CDR3 runs 16 residues. Deletions cut 4 bases from V and 10 bases from J, with 20 bases between. The CDR3 DNA sequence: TGCGCCAGCAGCCCCATAGGGGGGGGCAGTAAGTCACCCCTCCACTTT. Translating gives CASSPIGGGSKSPLHF.

This chain links TRBV4-1 with TRBJ1-2, with unresolved D. Germline V gives CDR1 MGHRA, CDR2 YSYEKL. The CDR3 is 14 residues long. The V end was cut by 4 bases, the J end by 4 bases, with 13 bases between. The CDR3, as DNA: TGCGCCAGCAGCCGGAAGCAGGATAGCTATGGCTACACCTTC. It translates to CASSRKQDSYGYTF.